These T cell receptor beta chains were read from a single sample in a study of T cell responses to AZD1222 COVID-19 vaccine. Here immunoSEQ multiplex PCR was the method, and the copy in TCRdb shows in-frame clones only, minus some. Here the sample spans approximately 140,000 clones, over 85% being singletons. The sample in question was peripheral blood, obtained on day 0 of AZD1222 vaccination. These receptors were collected from an adult in good health. The CDR3 runs from the conserved cysteine through the conserved F or W. The D gene is left open where the match is weak. The size field is filled for only some rows; it gives once, few, many or a size class.

clone_size d_call j_call v_call cdr3_aa cdr3_nt
- TRBD2 TRBJ2-1 TRBV9 CASSVVGTSTNEQFF TGTGCCAGCAGCGTAGTAGGGACTAGTACCAATGAGCAGTTCTTC
- TRBD2 TRBJ2-7 TRBV29-1 CSIRDSGTSGRYSYEQYF TGCAGCATAAGGGATTCCGGGACTAGCGGGAGGTACTCCTACGAGCAGTACTTC
- - TRBJ1-1 TRBV29-1 CSGWDTEAFF TGCAGCGGCTGGGACACTGAAGCTTTCTTT
- - TRBJ2-7 TRBV2 CASNMDSLDTYEQYF TGTGCCAGCAACATGGACAGCCTCGATACCTACGAGCAGTACTTC
- - TRBJ2-2 TRBV9 CASSEQGVGELFF TGTGCCAGCAGCGAACAGGGAGTCGGGGAGCTGTTTTTT
- - TRBJ2-7 TRBV19 CASSISPNFEQYF TGTGCCAGTAGTATTTCTCCGAACTTTGAGCAGTACTTC
- - TRBJ2-3 TRBV27 CASSTASGRRDTQYF TGTGCCAGCAGTACCGCCTCCGGACGGCGGGATACGCAGTATTTT
once - TRBJ2-1 TRBV7-6 CASSLEGGRGVNEQFF TGTGCCAGCAGCCTAGAAGGGGGGCGCGGAGTGAATGAGCAGTTCTTC
- - TRBJ2-5 TRBV6-5 CASRYRVLKETQYF TGTGCCAGCAGATACAGGGTGTTGAAAGAGACCCAGTACTTC
- - TRBJ1-1 TRBV7-8 CASSLQDTEAFF TGTGCCAGCAGCCTCCAAGACACTGAAGCTTTCTTT
- - TRBJ1-4 TRBV29-1 CSVESGSNEKLFF TGCAGCGTTGAATCGGGGTCGAATGAAAAACTGTTTTTT